The 2 T cell receptor beta chains listed next were all sequenced from one sample in a study of regulatory T cells in long-lasting Graves disease (dated by TCRdb to the early 2020s). The time point label for this specimen denotes: newly diagnosed GD, antithyroid drugs for less than 3 months. For both TCR sequencing and RNA sequencing, RNA was extracted from PBMCs using TRIzol. The library relied on multiplex PCR. The reads were generated on an Illumina HiSeq 4000. TCR beta libraries were built with iRepertoire HTBI primers and Arm-PCR amplification of CDR3 regions. TCRdb trimmed the raw reads at Q25, called clones with MiXCR and kept productive beta chains. A single entry per CDR3 protein holds the most common genes and DNA from its merged rows. A total of under 800,000 distinct CDR3 sequences appear in this sample, about 16% of them only once. 15% to 20% of the sample goes to the ten largest clones.

The sample was also reused in another study, on T cells in Graves' hyperthyroidism and ophthalmopathy.

The sequencing here drew on peripheral blood mononuclear cells (PBMCs), taken at new diagnosis, from a patient treated with antithyroid drugs. The origin of the receptors is a young woman with Graves disease. Donor details come from another sample of the same person, matched by shared clones.

This clonotype was found many times. This chain connects TRBV28 to TRBJ2-7, with 7 bases aligning to TRBD1. The CDR3 extends over 16 amino acids. Germline V gene data show CDR1 as MDHEN and CDR2 as SYDVKM. J gave up 4 bases and V 5 bases, and 14 bases lay outside the gene matches. The CDR3 region has the DNA TGTGCCAGCAGTCCACCCCCAGGGGGTCTTCAATACGAGCAGTACTTC. Amino acid sequence: CASSPPPGGLQYEQYF.

This clonotype was recorded at least ten times. The chain carries TRBV5-1 and TRBJ2-2; 10 positions match TRBD2. Unmatched junction bases numbered 0, after V lost 0 bases and J lost 1 base. The V gene's germline CDR1 is SGHRS and CDR2 YFSETQ. There are 16 residues in the CDR3. In nucleotides, the CDR3 is TGCGCCAGCAGCTTGGGACTAGCGGGGAACACCGGGGAGCTGTTTTTT. It yields the protein CASSLGLAGNTGELFF.